The present TCR beta chain was sequenced within a study of metastatic and nonmetastatic thyroid tumors. As for the study in general: Repertoires of blood and of tissue (tumor or nodule) from malignant and benign thyroid patients were compared.

Every patient was untreated before thyroid surgery. TCRdb reanalyzed the PCR reads with MiXCR. The sample gives about 7,400 clones, more than 2.5% of which show up once; approximately 15% is in the top ten. Regarding the study as a whole: Benign nodules reportedly had significantly lower TCR beta diversity than malignant thyroid tumors in blood and tumor.

CDR3 size: 15 residues. Germline V CDR1 and CDR2: MNHEY, SMNVEV (reference sequence). J was trimmed by 1 base and V by 2 bases; bases with no gene match: 3. Sample share makes this clone medium-sized. The antigen remains unidentified. In the same sample, other DNA sequences code for this CDR3. The V gene is TRBV27, the J gene TRBJ1-1; 8 bases are a match to TRBD1. The receptor was isolated from a female donor with papillary thyroid cancer or a benign thyroid nodule (not recorded which). Some clones in this sample may be carry-over from other donors' samples. The sequenced material came from tumor tissue. CDR3 sequence: CASSLPGQGNTEAFF. CDR3 DNA sequence: TGTGCCAGCAGTTTACCAGGACAGGGGAACACTGAAGCTTTCTTT.